These T cell receptor beta chains were read from a single sample in a study of beta chain features in type 1 diabetes. Profiled with immunoSEQ multiplex PCR; TCRdb holds only in-frame clones, not every one. The profile shows roughly 250,000 clones, around 20% of them singletons. Sequencing was performed on naive CD4+ T cells from blood. The receptors were sampled from a woman aged 40 to 50 with type 1 diabetes. CDR3s include the opening cysteine and the closing phenylalanine or tryptophan. The D gene is left open where the match is weak. Some rows have no size entry. The others give once, few or many, or a class for an expanded clone.

clone_size	v_call	d_call	j_call	cdr3_nt	cdr3_aa
.	TRBV11-2	TRBD1	TRBJ2-2	TGTGCCAGCAGCCTTAGACAGGGTAACACCGGGGAGCTGTTTTTT	CASSLRQGNTGELFF
.	TRBV2	TRBD2	TRBJ2-7	TGTGCCAGCAGACCTCGGGGGACTATTTCCTACGAGCAGTACTTC	CASRPRGTISYEQYF
.	TRBV9	.	TRBJ1-1	TGTGCCAGCAGCGTAGATGTCACCAGGGGCACTGAAGCTTTCTTT	CASSVDVTRGTEAFF
few	TRBV18	.	TRBJ2-7	TGTGCCAGCTCACCACCCGGGACCTACGAGCAGTACTTC	CASSPPGTYEQYF
.	TRBV27	.	TRBJ2-2	TGTGCCAGCAGGACAACAGGGTCCGGGGAGCTGTTTTTT	CASRTTGSGELFF
.	TRBV2	TRBD2	TRBJ2-7	TGTGCCAGCAGTGAAGAGGCCCGGACTAGCGGCTACGAGCAGTACTTC	CASSEEARTSGYEQYF
few	TRBV7-9	.	TRBJ2-3	TGTGCCACCCGGGGGAGCGCCACAGATACGCAGTATTTT	CATRGSATDTQYF
.	TRBV9	TRBD1	TRBJ1-3	TGTGCCAGCAGCTCTCCCGGGACAGGCGGATTGGGAAACACCATATATTTT	CASSSPGTGGLGNTIYF
.	TRBV30	.	TRBJ1-4	TGTGCCTGGAAGGGGGGGCCTAATGAAAAACTGTTTTTT	CAWKGGPNEKLFF
.	TRBV7-9	.	TRBJ1-2	TGTGCCAGCAGCGCCCGGGACTTCCCAGGAGCTAACTATGGCTACACCTTC	CASSARDFPGANYGYTF
.	TRBV29-1	.	TRBJ1-2	TGCAGCGTAGAGACAGTCCAGGGTGGCTACACCTTC	CSVETVQGGYTF
.	TRBV29-1	TRBD2	TRBJ2-2	TGCAGCGGGGGGACTAGCGGGGGCTCCGGGGAGCTGTTTTTT	CSGGTSGGSGELFF
few	TRBV14	TRBD1	TRBJ2-7	TGTGCCAGCAGCCCAGGACAGGGCCTTCCCCCCTACGAGCAGTACTTC	CASSPGQGLPPYEQYF
.	TRBV5-1	TRBD2	TRBJ2-1	TGCGCCAGCAGCTTGACTAGCGGGGGGGCCAATGAGCAGTTCTTC	CASSLTSGGANEQFF
.	TRBV28	TRBD1	TRBJ2-3	TGTGCCAGCAGTTTCGGGACAGTGGGTGATACGCAGTATTTT	CASSFGTVGDTQYF
.	TRBV27	TRBD2	TRBJ2-7	TGTGCCAGCAGTCGACTAGCGGGGGGGGCCTACGAGCAGTACTTC	CASSRLAGGAYEQYF
few	TRBV28	.	TRBJ1-1	TGTGCCAGCAGACCTGGACACCCAAATGAAGCTTTCTTT	CASRPGHPNEAFF
few	TRBV9	.	TRBJ2-7	TGTGCCAGCAGCGTAGACTGGAGGCCCCCCTACGAGCAGTACTTC	CASSVDWRPPYEQYF
.	TRBV28	.	TRBJ1-5	TGTGCCAGCAGTTTAACCTACAATCAGCCCCAGCATTTT	CASSLTYNQPQHF
few	TRBV7-2	.	TRBJ2-3	TGTGCCAGCAGCCCGACCCAGGGTCCAGATACGCAGTATTTT	CASSPTQGPDTQYF
.	TRBV9	TRBD2	TRBJ2-1	TGTGCCAGCAGCCCTATACTAGCGGGAGGAAATGAGCAGTTCTTC	CASSPILAGGNEQFF
once	TRBV19	TRBD2	TRBJ2-2	TGTGCCAGTAGGAGCGGGGGGGCTAACACCGGGGAGCTGTTTTTT	CASRSGGANTGELFF
.	TRBV4-3	.	TRBJ1-5	TGCGCCAGCAGCCATGTCAAGCGGCCCCAGCATTTT	CASSHVKRPQHF
few	TRBV2	TRBD2	TRBJ2-1	TGTGCCAGCAGGCCGGGGGGGGTGGATGAGCAGTTCTTC	CASRPGGVDEQFF
few	TRBV28	.	TRBJ2-1	TGTGCCAGCAGTTTAGGTCCCATCAGCTCCTACAATGAGCAGTTCTTC	CASSLGPISSYNEQFF
few	TRBV5-1	.	TRBJ2-3	TGCGCCAGCAGCTTGGGACACCGCACAGATACGCAGTATTTT	CASSLGHRTDTQYF
few	TRBV19	TRBD1	TRBJ1-2	TGTGCCAGTAGTGTTCCCGGGACAGCTAACTATGGCTACACCTTC	CASSVPGTANYGYTF
once	TRBV7-2	.	TRBJ1-1	TGTGCCAGCAGCCCCCGACAGCAAGGTCGGGCTTTCTTT	CASSPRQQGRAFF
few	TRBV28	TRBD1	TRBJ1-2	TGTGCCAGCAGTACGACAGGGTCCAACTATGGCTACACCTTC	CASSTTGSNYGYTF
few	TRBV6-5	.	TRBJ2-7	TGTGCCAGCAGTTACTCCGGACAGTCCTACGAGCAGTACTTC	CASSYSGQSYEQYF
.	TRBV28	TRBD1	TRBJ1-1	TGTGCCAGCAGTGAGACAGGGGCTGAAGCTTTCTTT	CASSETGAEAFF
few	TRBV5-4	TRBD1	TRBJ1-5	TGTGCCAGCAGAGACCGACAGGGAGGCAATCAGCCCCAGCATTTT	CASRDRQGGNQPQHF
.	TRBV14	TRBD1	TRBJ2-7	TGTGCCAGCAGCGATGACAGGGCCTACGAGCAGTACTTC	CASSDDRAYEQYF
few	TRBV30	.	TRBJ2-2	TGTGCCTGGAGTACAACCGGGGAGCTGTTTTTT	CAWSTTGELFF
once	TRBV28	TRBD1	TRBJ1-5	TGTGCCAGCAGCCCCTCGGACAGGCGGTATCAGCCCCAGCATTTT	CASSPSDRRYQPQHF
.	TRBV19	.	TRBJ1-5	TGTGCCAGTAGTGACCGTGGGACACCTCATCAGCCCCAGCATTTT	CASSDRGTPHQPQHF
few	TRBV28	.	TRBJ1-4	TGTGCCAGCAGCCCTTGGGGGGTTAATGAAAAACTGTTTTTT	CASSPWGVNEKLFF
.	TRBV11-1	.	TRBJ1-1	TGTGCCAGCAGTCTTCTACCCGGGAACACTGAAGCTTTCTTT	CASSLLPGNTEAFF
.	TRBV18	.	TRBJ2-1	TGTGCCAGCTCACCAAGGTCATCGGGGGAGAATGAGCAGTTCTTC	CASSPRSSGENEQFF
.	TRBV4-1	TRBD1	TRBJ1-5	TGCGCCAGCAGCCAGCGAACAGGGGCCGGCCAGCCCCAGCATTTT	CASSQRTGAGQPQHF
few	TRBV30	TRBD1	TRBJ2-5	TGTGCCCTATCGGCCGGGACAGGGGTACAAGAGACCCAGTACTTC	CALSAGTGVQETQYF